The clone carrying this T cell receptor (beta chain) has a handful of counts. Its antigen remains unknown. This sample was included in a study of identical twins. General observations from the study: Modelling underestimated the level of out-of-frame TCR alpha sharing observed in monozygotic twins.

The V end was cut by 2 bases, the J end by 2 bases, with 9 bases between. Per the germline V gene, CDR1 is KGHDR and CDR2 is SFDVKD. The CDR3 length is 14 residues. Unique molecular identifiers were present on cDNA, and template switching added a universal primer site. TCRdb itself ran the 5' RACE reads through MiXCR, one entry per CDR3 protein. The table includes around 960,000 distinct CDR3 sequences, 9% to 15% detected once. The data were also submitted as part of a second study, on yellow fever vaccine responses in identical twins. That paper states: Twins' vaccine T cell response reportedly seemed partly convergent, partly personalized.

The clonotype was recovered from a woman under 30 in good health. The sequenced sample was PBMCs. This chain uses TRBV24-1 with TRBJ2-7; D unresolved. The CDR3 region has the DNA TGTGCCACCAGTGATTCGCGTTATCCCTACGAGCAGTACTTC. Protein sequence: CATSDSRYPYEQYF.